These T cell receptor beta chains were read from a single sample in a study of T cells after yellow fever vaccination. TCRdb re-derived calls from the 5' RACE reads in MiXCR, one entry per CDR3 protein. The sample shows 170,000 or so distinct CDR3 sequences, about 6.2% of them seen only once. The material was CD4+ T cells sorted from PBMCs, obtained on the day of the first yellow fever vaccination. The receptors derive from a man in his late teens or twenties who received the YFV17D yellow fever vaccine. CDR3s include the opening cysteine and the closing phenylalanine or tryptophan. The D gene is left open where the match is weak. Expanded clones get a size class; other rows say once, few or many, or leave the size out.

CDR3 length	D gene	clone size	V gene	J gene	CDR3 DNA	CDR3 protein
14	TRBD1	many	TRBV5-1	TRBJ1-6	TGCGCCAGCAGCTCGACAGGGTCCAATTCACCCCTCCACTTT	CASSSTGSNSPLHF
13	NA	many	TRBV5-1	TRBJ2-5	TGCGCCAGCAGCTTGCTGGGGTCGGAGACCCAGTACTTC	CASSLLGSETQYF
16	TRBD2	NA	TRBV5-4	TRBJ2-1	TGTGCCAGCAGCTTAAGGGGACTAGCGGGTAACAATGAGCAGTTCTTC	CASSLRGLAGNNEQFF
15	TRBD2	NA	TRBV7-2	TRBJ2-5	TGTGCCAGCAGCTTAACTAGCGCACGGGTAGAGACCCAGTACTTC	CASSLTSARVETQYF
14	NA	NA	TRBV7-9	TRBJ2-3	TGTGCCAGCGGGGAATGGGAAAACACAGATACGCAGTATTTT	CASGEWENTDTQYF
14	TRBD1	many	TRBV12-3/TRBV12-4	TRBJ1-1	TGTGCCAGCAGGCGGGACAGGGTTTACGCTGAAGCTTTCTTT	CASRRDRVYAEAFF
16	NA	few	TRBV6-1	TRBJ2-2	TGTGCCAGCCTGGTGGGCCCAGGGTGGAACACCGGGGAGCTGTTTTTT	CASLVGPGWNTGELFF
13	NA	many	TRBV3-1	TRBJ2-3	TGTGCCAGCAGCCAAGGGTTGTTTGATACGCAGTATTTT	CASSQGLFDTQYF
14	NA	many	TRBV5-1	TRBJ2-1	TGCGCCAGCAGCCAGCTGACTTTGGCCAATGAGCAGTTCTTC	CASSQLTLANEQFF
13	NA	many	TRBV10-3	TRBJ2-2	TGTGCCACTGGGACCCAGAACACCGGGGAGCTGTTTTTT	CATGTQNTGELFF
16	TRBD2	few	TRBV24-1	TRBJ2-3	TGTGCCACCAGCCCCTCGACTAGCGGGGGCACAGATACGCAGTATTTT	CATSPSTSGGTDTQYF
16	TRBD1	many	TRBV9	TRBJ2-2	TGTGCCAGCAGCGTAGGAGGGACAGCGAACACCGGGGAGCTGTTTTTT	CASSVGGTANTGELFF
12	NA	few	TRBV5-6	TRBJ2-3	TGTGCCAGCAGTCGCCGGGACTTAACACAGTATTTT	CASSRRDLTQYF
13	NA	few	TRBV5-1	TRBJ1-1	TGCGCCAGCAAGGAGGGACAGAACACTGAAGCTTTCTTT	CASKEGQNTEAFF
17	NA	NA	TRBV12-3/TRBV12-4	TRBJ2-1	TGTGCCAGCAGTTCCCTCCCGATAGGGAGCTCCTACAATGAGCAGTTCTTC	CASSSLPIGSSYNEQFF
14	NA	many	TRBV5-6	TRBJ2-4	TGTGCCAGCAGCGTCACCGGGACGGTAAACATTCAGTACTTC	CASSVTGTVNIQYF
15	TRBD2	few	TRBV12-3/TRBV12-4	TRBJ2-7	TGTGCCAGCAGTCTTCGCGGGGGTACTATCTACGAGCAGTACTTC	CASSLRGGTIYEQYF
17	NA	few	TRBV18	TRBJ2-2	TGTGCCAGCTCACCAACGGCCCGGACTAAGAACACCGGGGAGCTGTTTTTT	CASSPTARTKNTGELFF
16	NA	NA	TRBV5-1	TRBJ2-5	TGCGCCAGCAGCTTGGCGGGGAGGCCGTATCAAGAGACCCAGTACTTC	CASSLAGRPYQETQYF
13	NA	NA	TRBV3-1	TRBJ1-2	TGTGCCATCAGCCCAGGCGGGGAGTATGGCTACACCTTC	CAISPGGEYGYTF
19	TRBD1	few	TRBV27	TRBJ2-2	TGTGCCAGCAGTTTATTTTCATTTTCGGGACAGGGTTACAGCGGGGAGCTGTTTTTT	CASSLFSFSGQGYSGELFF
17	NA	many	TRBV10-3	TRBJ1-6	TGTGCCATCAGTGAGTCGAGGGGCAGTGCGTTAAGTTCACCCCTCCACTTT	CAISESRGSALSSPLHF
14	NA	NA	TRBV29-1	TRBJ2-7	TGCAGCGTTGAAGAGTCGGCCGAGGGGACCGAGCAGTACTTC	CSVEESAEGTEQYF
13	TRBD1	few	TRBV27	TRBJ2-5	TGTGCCAGCAGGACAGGGAATGCAGAGACCCAGTACTTC	CASRTGNAETQYF
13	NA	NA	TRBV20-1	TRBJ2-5	TGCAGTGCGAGGTGGGGGTCGAGGGAGACCCAGTACTTC	CSARWGSRETQYF
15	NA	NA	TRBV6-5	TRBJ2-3	TGTGCCAGCAGTTGGGGTTGGGGGGCCAAAGATACGCAGTATTTT	CASSWGWGAKDTQYF
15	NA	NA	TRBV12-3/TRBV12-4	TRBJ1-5	TGTGCCAGCAGTTTGGCGAGGCGGGGCAATCAGCCCCAGCATTTT	CASSLARRGNQPQHF
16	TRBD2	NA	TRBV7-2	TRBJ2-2	TGTGCCAGCAGCCCTCCTCGCGGGGGGGCCCACGGGGAGCTGTTTTTT	CASSPPRGGAHGELFF
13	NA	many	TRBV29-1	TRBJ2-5	TGCAGCGTTGAAAGTTCCCAGAGGGAGACCCAGTACTTC	CSVESSQRETQYF
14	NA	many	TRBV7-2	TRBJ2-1	TGTGCCAGCAGCCCTAGGGGGGGGATCAATGAGCAGTTCTTC	CASSPRGGINEQFF
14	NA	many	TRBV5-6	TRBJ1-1	TGTGCCAGCAGCCCCGACTTATCGAACACTGAAGCTTTCTTT	CASSPDLSNTEAFF
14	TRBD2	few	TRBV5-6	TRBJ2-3	TGTGCCAGCAGCTTCGGACTAGTAGTAGATACGCAGTATTTT	CASSFGLVVDTQYF
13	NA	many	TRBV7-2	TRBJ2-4	TGTGCCAGCAGCTCCCTACGAAGGGACATTCAGTACTTC	CASSSLRRDIQYF
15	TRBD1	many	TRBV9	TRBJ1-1	TGTGCCAGCAGCGTAGAAGGGGGCGGCGGCACTGAAGCTTTCTTT	CASSVEGGGGTEAFF
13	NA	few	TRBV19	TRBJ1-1	TGTGCCAGTAGTACCACGGGTGGGGCCGGAGCTTTCTTT	CASSTTGGAGAFF
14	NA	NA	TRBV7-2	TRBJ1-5	TGTGCCAGCCGCCCAGGTCCCGGCGCTCAGCCCCAGCATTTT	CASRPGPGAQPQHF
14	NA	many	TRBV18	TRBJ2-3	TGTGCCAGCTCACCGGCAGCCACCACAGATACGCAGTATTTT	CASSPAATTDTQYF
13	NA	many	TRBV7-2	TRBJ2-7	TGTGCCAGCAGCTTTCTGCGGGACGGGGAGCAGTACTTC	CASSFLRDGEQYF
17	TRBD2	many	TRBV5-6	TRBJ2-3	TGTGCCAGCAGCTTGATCGCGCTAGCGGGGTATAGAGATACGCAGTATTTT	CASSLIALAGYRDTQYF
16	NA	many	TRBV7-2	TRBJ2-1	TGTGCCAGCAGCTTCTATAAGAGGAGTGGTCGGAATGAGCAGTTCTTC	CASSFYKRSGRNEQFF
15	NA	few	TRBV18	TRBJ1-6	TGTGCCAGCTCACCAGTGGCGGATCCCAATTCACCCCTCCACTTT	CASSPVADPNSPLHF
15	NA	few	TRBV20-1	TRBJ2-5	TGCAGTGCTAGAGATCGTCAGGGCAGGAGAGAGACCCAGTACTTC	CSARDRQGRRETQYF
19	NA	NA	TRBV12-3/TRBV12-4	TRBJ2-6	TGTGCCAGCAGCCCCCGGCTGCCTTTTCGGAACGCAGGGGCCAACGTCCTGACTTTC	CASSPRLPFRNAGANVLTF
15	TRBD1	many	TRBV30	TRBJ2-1	TGTGCCTGGAGTGTAGGGACAGGGGTTGACAATGAGCAGTTCTTC	CAWSVGTGVDNEQFF
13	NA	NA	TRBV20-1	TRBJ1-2	TGCAGTGCACCGCGGCCGGGAGCCTATGGCTACACCTTC	CSAPRPGAYGYTF
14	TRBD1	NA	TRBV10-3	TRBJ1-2	TGTGCCATCAGCCGACAGGGGCAAGCCAATGGCTACACCTTC	CAISRQGQANGYTF
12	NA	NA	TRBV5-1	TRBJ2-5	TGCGCCAGCAGCCCGGTCGGTGGGACCCAGTACTTC	CASSPVGGTQYF
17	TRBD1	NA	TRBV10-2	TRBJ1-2	TGCGCCAGCAGCCCCGGGTTAGGAGGGACAGGCGATGCGGGCTACACCTTC	CASSPGLGGTGDAGYTF
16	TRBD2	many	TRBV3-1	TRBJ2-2	TGTGCCAGCAGCCTCCGATTCGGGGGGGCCCCCGGGGAGCTGTTTTTT	CASSLRFGGAPGELFF
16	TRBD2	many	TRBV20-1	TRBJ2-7	TGCAGTGCTAGAATACCGGGACCAGGGAGGGGTTACGAGCAGTACTTC	CSARIPGPGRGYEQYF
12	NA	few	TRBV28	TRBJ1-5	TGTGCCAGCAGTTTAGATAGCCGGTCGCAGCATTTT	CASSLDSRSQHF
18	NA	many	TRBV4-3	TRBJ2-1	TGCGCCAGCAGCCAAGATAGGGACCCCGCGGGGTCCTACAATGAGCAGTTCTTC	CASSQDRDPAGSYNEQFF